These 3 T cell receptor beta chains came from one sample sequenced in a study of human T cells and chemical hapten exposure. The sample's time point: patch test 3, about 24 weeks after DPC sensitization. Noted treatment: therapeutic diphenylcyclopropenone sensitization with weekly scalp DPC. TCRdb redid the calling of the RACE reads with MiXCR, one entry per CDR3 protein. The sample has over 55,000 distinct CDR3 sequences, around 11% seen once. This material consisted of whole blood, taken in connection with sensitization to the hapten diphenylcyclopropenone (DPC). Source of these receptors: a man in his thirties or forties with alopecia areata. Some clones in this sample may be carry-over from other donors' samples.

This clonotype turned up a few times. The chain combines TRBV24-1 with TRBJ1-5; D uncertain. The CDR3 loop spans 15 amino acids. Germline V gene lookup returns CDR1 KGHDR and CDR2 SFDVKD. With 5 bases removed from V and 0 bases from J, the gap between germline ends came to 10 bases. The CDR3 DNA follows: TGTGCCACCAGTGGGGTCGACAATAGCAATCAGCCCCAGCATTTT. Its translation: CATSGVDNSNQPQHF.

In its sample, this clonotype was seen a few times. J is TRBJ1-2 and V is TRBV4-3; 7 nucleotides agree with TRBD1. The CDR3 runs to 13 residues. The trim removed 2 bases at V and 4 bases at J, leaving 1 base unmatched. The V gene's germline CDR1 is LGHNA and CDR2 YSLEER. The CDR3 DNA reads TGCGCCAGCAGCCAACCAGGGGGCTATGGCTACACCTTC. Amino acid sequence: CASSQPGGYGYTF.

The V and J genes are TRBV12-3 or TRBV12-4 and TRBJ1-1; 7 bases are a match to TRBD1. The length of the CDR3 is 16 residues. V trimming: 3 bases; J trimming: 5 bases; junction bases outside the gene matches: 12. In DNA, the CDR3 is TGTGCCAGCAGTTTGAGGCAGGGGGTTAGTAGAACTGAAGCTTTCTTT. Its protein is CASSLRQGVSRTEAFF.